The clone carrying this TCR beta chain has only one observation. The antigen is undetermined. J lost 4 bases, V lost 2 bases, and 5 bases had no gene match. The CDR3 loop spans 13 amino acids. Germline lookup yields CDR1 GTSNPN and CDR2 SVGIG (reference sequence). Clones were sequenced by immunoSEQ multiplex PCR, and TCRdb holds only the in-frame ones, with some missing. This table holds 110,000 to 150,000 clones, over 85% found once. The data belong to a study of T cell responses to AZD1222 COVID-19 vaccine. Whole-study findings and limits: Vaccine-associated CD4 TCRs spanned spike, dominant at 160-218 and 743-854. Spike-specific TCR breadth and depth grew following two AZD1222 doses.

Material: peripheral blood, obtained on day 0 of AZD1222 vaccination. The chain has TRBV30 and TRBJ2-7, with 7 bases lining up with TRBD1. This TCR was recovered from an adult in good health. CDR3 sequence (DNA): TGTGCCTGGAGTCGGACAGGAGATTACGAGCAGTACTTC. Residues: CAWSRTGDYEQYF.